The subject of this entry is one T cell receptor beta chain. This entry comes from a study of blood T cell repertoires in COVID-19. Produced via immunoSEQ multiplex PCR; TCRdb's table is partial and in-frame only. The sample includes approximately 65,000 clones, roughly 85% seen only once; the top ten take approximately 5%. The CDR3 sequence is 15 residues long. Germline V gives CDR1 SEHNR, CDR2 FQNEAQ (reference sequence). Germline trimming cut 5 bases from V and 5 bases from J; bases unmatched to any gene: 7. This receptor was identified in a human donor in a cohort sampled during active COVID-19. This chain uses TRBV7-9 with TRBJ1-1, with 11 bases aligning to TRBD1. Sequences were obtained from peripheral blood. CDR3 bases: TGTGCCAGCAGCGCCGGACAGGGGGCGGGTACTGAAGCTTTCTTT. Translation gives CASSAGQGAGTEAFF.